Each of the 7 T cell receptor beta chains below was sequenced from the same sample in a study of cytomegalovirus exposure and HLA in healthy donors. PCR involved 60 Vbeta and 13 Jbeta primers. The method was immunoSEQ multiplex PCR; TCRdb's version includes in-frame clones alone and lacks a portion of them. The record lists 80,000 to 100,000 clones, of which the ten most abundant hold 15% to 19%. Specimen: PBMCs. The receptor set was obtained from a middle-aged man in good health and CMV-seropositive.

The rearrangement links TRBV7-8 to TRBJ2-3, with TRBD2 identical over 11 bases. V lost 5 bases to trimming and J lost 4 bases; unmatched junction nucleotides: 5. The CDR3 runs to 15 residues. The germline gives CDR1 SGHVS, CDR2 FQNEAQ. The CDR3 region has the DNA TGTGCCAGCAGCCCGACTAGCGGGGAATCAGATACGCAGTATTTT. Translated: CASSPTSGESDTQYF.

V usage is TRBV6-6 and J usage is TRBJ2-5; D uncertain. V was trimmed by 4 bases and J by 0 bases, leaving 9 bases between them. Germline assignment: CDR1 MNHNY and CDR2 SVGAGI (reference sequence). CDR3 length equals 14 residues. The CDR3 coding sequence is TGTGCCAGCAGTTTTGGTCAGTACCAAGAGACCCAGTACTTC. Its protein is CASSFGQYQETQYF.

The V call is TRBV7-2, the J call TRBJ2-1; possible D gene TRBD1, 5 bases. Between the trimmed V and J ends, which lost 6 bases and 7 bases, there was a span of 19 bases. Germline V gene sequence: CDR1 SGHTA, CDR2 FQGNSA. The CDR3 totals 15 residues. The CDR3 spells CASSIGSQDGNEQFF. In nucleotides, the CDR3 is TGTGCCAGCAGTATTGGGTCACAGGATGGTAATGAGCAGTTCTTC.

The V gene is TRBV19, the J gene TRBJ2-6, with D tentatively TRBD1 (5 bases). The CDR3 consists of 18 residues. Germline CDR1 and CDR2: LNHDA and SQIVND (reference sequence). The V end was cut by 0 bases, the J end by 2 bases, with 14 bases between. CDR3: CASSIDQSTAPGANVLTF. Written as DNA, the CDR3 is TGTGCCAGTAGTATAGATCAATCGACAGCCCCTGGGGCCAACGTCCTGACTTTC.

The rearrangement joins TRBV7-8 to TRBJ2-3, with 8 bases lining up with TRBD1. Losses at the gene ends were 5 bases for V and 2 bases for J; bases not matched to a gene: 6. This CDR3 is built from 15 residues. CDR1 SGHVS and CDR2 FQNEAQ come from the germline V gene. In nucleotides, the CDR3 is TGTGCCAGCAGCCCGAGGACAGGGATCACAGATACGCAGTATTTT. This encodes CASSPRTGITDTQYF.

V usage is TRBV5-1 and J usage is TRBJ2-3, with TRBD2 identical over 7 bases. Germline lookup yields CDR1 SGHRS and CDR2 YFSETQ. V shed 4 bases and J 2 bases; nucleotides not matched to a gene: 13. The CDR3 sequence is 17 residues long. Written as DNA, the CDR3 is TGCGCCAGCAGCCCGGGGGTAGCGGGCGCCTCCACAGATACGCAGTATTTT. Residues: CASSPGVAGASTDTQYF.

The genes are TRBV7-9 and TRBJ1-1; tentative D call: TRBD1 (6 bases). The CDR3 is 18 amino acids. Trimming stripped 5 bases from V and 0 bases from J, with 22 bases between. The germline CDR1 and CDR2 sequences are SEHNR and FQNEAQ (reference sequence). As DNA, the CDR3 is TGTGCCAGCAGCCCTCTTATCGGCCCTGGGGACATGAACACTGAAGCTTTCTTT. Its translation is CASSPLIGPGDMNTEAFF.